The clone carrying this T cell receptor (beta chain) was counted a few times. The sample comes from a study of cytomegalovirus exposure and HLA in healthy donors. The study ran its PCR with 60 Vbeta and 13 Jbeta primers. The assay was immunoSEQ multiplex PCR, and TCRdb's table has in-frame clones only and misses some. The sample shows approximately 150,000 clones, over 70% of them seen only once. CDR1 and CDR2 from the germline V gene are MGHRA and YSYEKL. V lost 3 bases and J 7 bases, leaving 22 bases between the germline ends. The CDR3 spans 17 residues. Sequencing used PBMCs. This clonotype originated in a man between 25 and 39 years old in good health and CMV-seropositive. The J gene is TRBJ2-1, the V gene TRBV4-1; D perhaps matches TRBD1 (6 bases). In DNA form, the CDR3 reads TGCGCCAGCAGCCAGCCTCTAGGGGGTTACGGGGCAAATGAGCAGTTCTTC. It translates to CASSQPLGGYGANEQFF.